The 7 T cell receptor beta chains listed next were all sequenced from one sample in a study of Ad26.COV2.S vaccination and SARS-CoV-2 variants. TCRdb keeps only in-frame clones here, not all; method: immunoSEQ multiplex PCR. The data hold roughly 460,000 clones, with 89% observed a single time. Treatment described: 15 to 20 received Ad26.COV2.S at low or high dose, single or two shots; several received placebo; per-sample allocation not given. Collection of samples fell on day 63 after the first vaccine or placebo injection. Sequenced here: peripheral blood, sampled in a trial of Ad26.COV2.S vaccine versus placebo. The receptors stem from a person aged 18-65 years who received the Ad26.COV2.S COVID-19 vaccine or a placebo.

The chain carries TRBV5-5 and TRBJ1-6; D might be TRBD1 (5 bases). V was pared by 0 bases and J by 6 bases, with 13 bases between. This CDR3 region has 16 residues. Germline V CDR1 and CDR2: SGHKS, YYEKEE (reference sequence). The CDR3 bases are TGTGCCAGCAGCTTGGGACAGCTTACCATTAATTCACCCCTCCACTTT. Its translation is CASSLGQLTINSPLHF.

This sequence joins TRBV6-1 and TRBJ1-2; TRBD1 might be the D (6 bases). The CDR3 length is 13 residues. Between the trimmed V and J ends, which lost 3 bases and 8 bases, there was a span of 13 bases. Germline lookup yields CDR1 MNHNS and CDR2 SASEGT. The DNA of the CDR3 is TGTGCCAGCAGTGATCGGGACATAGGGGGCTACACCTTC. Residues: CASSDRDIGGYTF.

The chain is built from TRBV5-1 and TRBJ2-7, with D hard to call. Germline V lookup: CDR1 SGHRS, CDR2 YFSETQ. The CDR3 spans 12 residues. The V and J ends lost 1 base and 3 bases respectively, with 5 bases between them. In DNA, the CDR3 is TGCGCCAGCAGCTTGTCCCGCTACGAGCAGTACTTC. As protein: CASSLSRYEQYF.

This clone was recorded only once. The V call is TRBV7-2, the J call TRBJ1-1; weak D call: TRBD1 (5 bases). The CDR3 length is 15 residues. Trimming cost V 4 bases and J 9 bases, with 21 bases left between them. Germline V gives CDR1 SGHTA, CDR2 FQGNSA. CDR3 region: CASSYPPAGELKAFF. The CDR3 nucleotides read TGTGCCAGCAGCTATCCCCCGGCGGGGGAACTCAAAGCTTTCTTT.

The chain employs TRBV2 and TRBJ2-3, with TRBD1 matching 9 bases. CDR1 and CDR2 (germline): SNHLY, FYNNEI. There are 15 residues in the CDR3. J was trimmed by 2 bases and V by 2 bases; bases with no gene match: 2. The CDR3 loop is CASSEWTGDTDTQYF. The CDR3 DNA follows: TGTGCCAGCAGTGAATGGACAGGGGACACAGATACGCAGTATTTT.

This chain links TRBV28 with TRBJ2-1, with TRBD2 identical over 12 bases. CDR3 size: 15 residues. Germline V lookup: CDR1 MDHEN, CDR2 SYDVKM. J lost 10 bases, V lost 5 bases, and 9 bases had no gene match. The CDR3 sequence is CASSTGLAGFWEQFF. The CDR3 region has the DNA TGTGCCAGCAGTACCGGACTAGCGGGATTCTGGGAGCAGTTCTTC.

J is TRBJ1-2 and V is TRBV6-5; 10 nucleotides agree with TRBD1. Trimming took 1 base from V and 5 from J; bases not matched to a gene: 7. CDR1 is MNHEY, CDR2 SVGAGI, per germline. This CDR3 is built from 16 residues. The CDR3 spells CASSYFGRTGGYGYTF. CDR3 nucleotides: TGTGCCAGCAGTTACTTTGGTCGGACAGGGGGTTATGGCTACACCTTC.